The sample holds a few counts of the clone carrying this T cell receptor beta chain. What it recognizes is unknown. The repertoire was sequenced with immunoSEQ multiplex PCR; TCRdb's copy has only in-frame clones and lacks some. The sample shows fewer than 3,500 clones, 70% to 85% of them seen only once. The V and J ends lost 4 bases and 9 bases respectively, with 10 bases between them. The CDR3 contains 12 residues. Germline CDR1 and CDR2: SGHVS and FQNEAQ. These data come from a study of high-grade serous ovarian cancer treatment subgroups. Tumor samples were obtained before definitive surgery or chemotherapy. Study conclusions and caveats: Spatial context was lost because tumors were sequenced in bulk. Tumors within one patient showed repertoire similarity of roughly 0.1 to 0.8.

The gene calls are TRBV7-8 and TRBJ1-5; D unresolved. Sequenced: tumor tissue. This receptor was taken from a human donor with high-grade serous ovarian cancer. CDR3 loop: CASSSSGRPQHF. CDR3 nucleotides: TGTGCCAGCAGCTCTAGTGGGAGGCCCCAGCATTTT.